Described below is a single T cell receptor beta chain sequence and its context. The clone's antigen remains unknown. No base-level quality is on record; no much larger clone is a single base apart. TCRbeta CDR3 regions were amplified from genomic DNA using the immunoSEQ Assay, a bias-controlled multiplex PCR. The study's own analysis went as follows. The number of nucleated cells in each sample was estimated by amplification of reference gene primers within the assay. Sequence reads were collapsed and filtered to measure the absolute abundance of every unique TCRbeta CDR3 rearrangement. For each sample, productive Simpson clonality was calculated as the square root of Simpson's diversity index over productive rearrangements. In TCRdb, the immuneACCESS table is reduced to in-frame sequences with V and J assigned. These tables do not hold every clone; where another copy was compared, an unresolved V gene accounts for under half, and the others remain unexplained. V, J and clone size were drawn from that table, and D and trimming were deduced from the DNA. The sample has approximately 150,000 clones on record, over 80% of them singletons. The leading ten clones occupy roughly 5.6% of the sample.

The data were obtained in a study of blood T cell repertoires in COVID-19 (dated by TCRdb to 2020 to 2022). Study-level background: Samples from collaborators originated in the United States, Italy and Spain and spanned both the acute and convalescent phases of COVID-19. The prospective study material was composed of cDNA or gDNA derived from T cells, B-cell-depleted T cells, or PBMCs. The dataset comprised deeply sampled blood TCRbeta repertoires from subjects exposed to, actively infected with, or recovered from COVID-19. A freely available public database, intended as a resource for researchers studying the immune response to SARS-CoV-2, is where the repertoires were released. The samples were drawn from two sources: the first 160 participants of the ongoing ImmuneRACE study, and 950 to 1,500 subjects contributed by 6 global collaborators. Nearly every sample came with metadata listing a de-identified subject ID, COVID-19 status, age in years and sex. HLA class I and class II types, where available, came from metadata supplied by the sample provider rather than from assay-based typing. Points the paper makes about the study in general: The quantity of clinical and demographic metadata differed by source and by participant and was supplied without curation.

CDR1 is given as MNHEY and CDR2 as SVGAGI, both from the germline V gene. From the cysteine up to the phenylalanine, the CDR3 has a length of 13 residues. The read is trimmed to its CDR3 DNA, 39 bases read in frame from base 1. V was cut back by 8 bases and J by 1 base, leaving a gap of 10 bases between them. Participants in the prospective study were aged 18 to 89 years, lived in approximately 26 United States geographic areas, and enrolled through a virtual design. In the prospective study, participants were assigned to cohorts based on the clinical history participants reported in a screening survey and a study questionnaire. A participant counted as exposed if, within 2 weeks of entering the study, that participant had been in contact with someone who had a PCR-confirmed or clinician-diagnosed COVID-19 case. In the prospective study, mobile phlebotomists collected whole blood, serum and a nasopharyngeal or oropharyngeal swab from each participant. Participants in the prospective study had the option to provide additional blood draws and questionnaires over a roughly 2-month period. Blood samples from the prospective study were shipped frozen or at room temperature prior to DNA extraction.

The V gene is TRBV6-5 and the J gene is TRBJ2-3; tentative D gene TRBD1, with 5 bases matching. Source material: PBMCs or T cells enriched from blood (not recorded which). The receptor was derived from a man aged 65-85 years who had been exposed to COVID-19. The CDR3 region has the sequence CASFRVGTDTQYF. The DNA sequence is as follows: TGTGCCAGCTTCAGGGTTGGCACAGATACGCAGTATTTT.